The present T cell receptor beta chain was sequenced within a study of cytomegalovirus exposure and HLA in healthy donors (dated by TCRdb to 2016 to 2017). Describing the broader study: In an earlier analysis of some 550 of the donors, 276 Gb of sequence data and 100 million or so unique TCR beta sequences from about 190 million T cells were reported. About 330 gigabases of sequencing data and around 85 million unique TCR sequences made up an early release that covered fewer than 650 HLA-typed donors. Every discovery cohort repertoire had been produced on one sequencing platform. Typing coverage differed by locus: A, B, C, DRB1 and DQB1 were typed in about 620-630 donors, DQA1 in 500 to 550, DPA1 in 600 to 610, and DPB1 in 450 to 490. To predict cytomegalovirus infection status, the study brought together high-throughput TCR immunosequencing, statistical association of individual TCRs with disease status, and machine learning. In a later genetic analysis, genome-wide SNP genotypes for about 55% of the roughly 700 donors were used, and that subset was treated as a discovery cohort. The genetic ancestry cluster associated with self-reported Caucasian donors included around 76% of the roughly 400 genotyped donors. In the later analysis, no new phenotypic data were used to find candidate immune exposures; instead, reliance was placed on TCR beta sequences and their occurrence across donors. In an earlier analysis of over 550 of the donors, high-throughput TCR beta sequencing was used to judge whether each TCR beta V gene segment behaved as functional or pseudogenic. Across around 400 genotyped donors of the cohort, an average of about 220,000 unique TCR beta nucleotide sequences per donor were sequenced, and roughly 20% of those sequences were non-productive. HLA typing included class I and class II loci at four-digit resolution. In a later analysis, previously published TCR beta repertoires from more than 500 donors were re-analyzed and high-resolution HLA genotyping was added so that TCR occurrence patterns could be studied. Because of strong linkage in the cohort, roughly five DR-DQ haplotypes were treated as single units for association and clustering. The study aimed to test whether signatures of past pathogen exposure could be identified by cataloging public T cell receptors. In addition to the first cohort of 500 to 850 subjects, a separate validation cohort of approximately 130 different subjects was used. The study profiled the T cell repertoires of around 700 subjects by immunosequencing and related them to cytomegalovirus serostatus. Donor age, sex, ethnicity and CMV serostatus were compiled together with the repertoire data. Results the study describes overall, beyond this receptor: Most TCR sequences were seen in very few donors, while some public TCRs were found in many individuals. A further reported finding was that TCR beta sequences accurately predicted the HLA-A and HLA-B alleles for most subjects in the first cohort. Immune exposure information for the cohort was limited to CMV serostatus. In a later analysis, several top co-occurrence clusters were reported to appear linked to parvovirus B19, influenza, CMV and Epstein-Barr virus. Presence/absence analyses assumed roughly uniform sequencing depth across donors, an assumption that may not hold. At a false discovery rate of 0.05, a later analysis linked some 18,000 TCR beta sequences to specific HLA alleles. In a later genetic analysis, fewer N-insertions in productive TCRs were reported among donors in an Asian-associated ancestry cluster than the roughly 700-donor mean. Broadly in line with IMGT annotations, most TCR beta V segments showed up in productive rearrangements about 87% or about 30% of the time in an earlier analysis of approximately 640 of the donors. According to a later analysis, most CMV-associated TCR beta chains appeared to be HLA-restricted, and the HLA associations seemed to be driven largely by CMV exposure. According to a later analysis, TCR association rates differed among HLA loci, with DRB1 alleles showing the most associated TCRs and HLA-C alleles showing the fewest. The authors suggested that the approach could potentially be extended to other disease states and immunological phenotypes. A group of highly shared sequence variants was considered likely to be a technical artifact of the sequencing pipeline. Three of the identified cytomegalovirus-associated TCR beta chains were confirmed in vitro to be specific for cytomegalovirus antigens. Because counts were too low, approximately 15 rarely observed V segments, including chromosome 9 orphons, were excluded from the earlier analysis of around 640 of the donors. An association between a missense DCLRE1C variant and V-gene and J-gene trimming of TCR beta chains was found in a later genetic analysis and replicated in an independent cohort. Only TCR beta chains were sequenced in this cohort, and the absence of alpha or paired-chain data limited detectable features. The study gave a list of more than 150 TCR beta chains associated with cytomegalovirus. Compared with equally common non-associated chains, HLA-associated TCR beta chains in a later analysis were more clonally expanded and had lower generation probabilities. Because HLA typing was unavailable for some donors at each locus, only the typed subset was used in association tests. Strong co-occurrence of HLA alleles, especially DR and DQ, made assigning TCR associations to individual alleles difficult. Correlated functional status among segregating V segments might reflect linkage disequilibrium, but an unknown experimental factor could not be ruled out. In both the original and validation cohorts, the classifier was reported to diagnose cytomegalovirus status with high specificity and sensitivity. Some IMGT-functional V segments, including TRBV6-2 and TRBV6-3, could not be distinguished by the 87-base-pair reads and were therefore excluded.

The trim is 2 bases for V and 8 bases for J, with a gap of 15 bases between the germline ends. The germline V gene supplies CDR1 SNHLY and CDR2 FYNNEI. The CDR3 numbers 15 residues from cysteine through phenylalanine. Only CDR3 DNA remains: 45 bases, in frame from the first base. Receptors were amplified or captured by the immunoSEQ multiplex PCR assay. The multiplex PCR relied on a mix of 60 forward primers for TCR Vbeta segments and 13 reverse primers for TCR Jbeta segments. A multiplex PCR assay on genomic DNA amplified the CDR3 region of rearranged TCR beta genes. The Illumina HiSeq System was used to sequence the amplified TCR beta libraries as 87-base-pair reads. In the original analysis: A later analysis counted about 76 million unique TCR beta chains across the 600 to 850 repertoires, and roughly 9.9 million of these chains were shared by at least two donors. Raw reads were error-corrected and collapsed into unique sequences with a nearest-neighbor algorithm that merged closely related sequences to remove PCR and sequencing errors. CDR3 sequences were aligned to IMGT reference sequences to assign V, D and J gene segments. For a sequence to be retained, a match of at least six nucleotides was required to both a V gene segment and a J gene segment. Rearrangements were called productive when the CDR3 lacked stop codons and stayed in frame with V and J; all others were non-productive. CDR3 was defined according to IMGT convention as the region running from the second conserved V-encoded cysteine to the conserved J-encoded phenylalanine. The earlier analysis of about 530 of the donors excluded any sequence lacking an unambiguous match to a single V gene segment. An earlier analysis of just under 600 of the donors called V segments functional above 56.7% productive rearrangements and segregating when the between-donor standard deviation exceeded 5%. To diagnose cytomegalovirus status from the catalog of TCR beta chain sequences, a statistical classification framework was built. V and J gene assignment, in a later analysis, came from comparing TCR nucleotide sequences with IMGT/GENE-DB human TR gene sequences. The TCRdist pipeline was used in a later analysis to assign CDR3 sequences and most-parsimonious VDJ recombination scenarios. In a later analysis, each TCR beta chain was defined by its CDR3 amino acid sequence together with its V-gene family, and reads without a unique V-gene family were excluded. A later analysis removed 592 highly shared, low-generation-probability nucleotide sequences to deal with suspected cross-contamination and a sequencing artifact. A later analysis calculated a clonal expansion index for each public chain from normalized within-repertoire ranks of inferred template counts. In a later analysis, generation probabilities were computed using a VDJ recombination model fitted to out-of-frame rearrangements, and the results were checked against IGoR. A later analysis scored TCR-TCR, TCR-HLA and TCR-CMV co-occurrence with hypergeometric tests, applying a repertoire-size bias correction to TCR pairs. False discovery rates were estimated in a later analysis by permuting HLA or CMV assignments 20 times. In a later analysis, co-occurring TCRs were grouped using DBSCAN, with TCRdist sequence similarity added in when clustering inside HLA-allele-positive subsets. For co-occurrence clustering, repertoires with fewer than 30,000 or more than 120,000 public chains were excluded, along with several repertoires with anomalous nucleotide sharing. TCRdb's version of the immuneACCESS table is confined to in-frame rearrangements and falls short of the full clone set. An unresolved V gene accounts for under half of the shortfall where checked; the remainder is of unknown origin. Clone size and V and J calls were adopted from that table, with D and trimming inferred from the DNA. The table for this sample lists roughly 110,000 clones; 65% to 85% of them were counted only once. The ten largest make up roughly 3% of the sample.

Notes on this clone: Its antigen is not yet known. No much larger clone is present one base from it, and per-base qualities are unavailable.

The cohort comprised some 730 healthy bone marrow donors. At the time of sampling, every cohort member was nominally healthy, though immune exposures that went unrecorded were likely present. The donor tested CMV seropositive and was one of the 289 seropositive cohort members. A peripheral blood sample was collected from each donor, and TCR beta sequencing was performed on peripheral blood mononuclear cells. The Qiagen DNeasy Blood Extraction Kit was used to extract genomic DNA from the blood cell samples. The sequence joins TRBV2 to TRBJ1-4, and TRBD1 may be the D gene, going by 6 matching bases. The sequencing sample was made of PBMCs. This receptor was identified in a male donor in good health and CMV-seropositive. CDR3 sequence: CASSEFGTPAEKLFF. The nucleotide sequence is given as TGTGCCAGCAGTGAATTCGGGACACCTGCCGAAAAACTGTTTTTT.